Below, 19 T cell receptor beta chains from the same sample are listed, as sequenced in a study of cytomegalovirus exposure and HLA in healthy donors. Primers for the PCR totalled 60 Vbeta and 13 Jbeta. Clones were sequenced by immunoSEQ multiplex PCR, and TCRdb holds only the in-frame ones, with some missing. The table has 90,000 to 130,000 clones, roughly four fifths seen once. The sample consisted of PBMCs. These receptors all come from a man aged 25 to 40 in good health and CMV-seropositive.

This sequence joins TRBV7-8 and TRBJ2-1; D is ambiguous. CDR3 length: 13 amino acids. V shed 5 bases and J shed 6 bases, with 11 bases lying between them. Germline V gives CDR1 SGHVS, CDR2 FQNEAQ. CDR3 amino acids: CASSHNLANEQFF. DNA for the CDR3: TGTGCCAGCAGCCACAATTTAGCCAATGAGCAGTTCTTC.

This chain links TRBV5-6 with TRBJ2-3; 8 bases are a match to TRBD1. The CDR3 runs 14 residues. Trimming took 3 bases from V and 5 from J; bases not matched to a gene: 5. The germline V gene encodes CDR1 SGHDT and CDR2 YYEEEE. CDR3 amino acids: CASSSDRVEDTQYF. As DNA, the CDR3 is TGTGCCAGCAGCTCGGACAGGGTGGAAGATACGCAGTATTTT.

This chain joins TRBV6-1 and TRBJ2-5; D may be TRBD1 (5 bases). This CDR3 comprises 15 residues. V lost 7 bases, J lost 2 bases, and 17 bases lay in between. From germline, CDR1 is MNHNS and CDR2 SASEGT. Written as DNA, the CDR3 is TGTGCCAGCATCAGGAGACAGACCTTACAAGAGACCCAGTACTTC. Translating it yields CASIRRQTLQETQYF.

The chain is built from TRBV28 and TRBJ2-5; TRBD1 matches 9 bases. The CDR3 is 16 residues long. V gave up 6 bases and J gave up 0 bases; unmatched junction bases: 8. Germline V gene sequence: CDR1 MDHEN, CDR2 SYDVKM. The CDR3 coding sequence is TGTGCCAGCAGGCCCGCCGGGACAGGGTACCAAGAGACCCAGTACTTC. It is translated as CASRPAGTGYQETQYF.

This chain links TRBV9 with TRBJ2-4, with D possibly TRBD1 on 5 matching bases. Germline V gene lookup returns CDR1 SGDLS and CDR2 YYNGEE. V was shortened by 4 bases and J by 5 bases, with 16 bases between the two germline ends. This CDR3 has 15 residues. CDR3 residues: CASSQDPMGQNIQYF. The DNA for the CDR3 is TGTGCCAGCAGCCAGGACCCTATGGGGCAAAACATTCAGTACTTC.

The table lists this clone with a count of one. The CDR3 nucleotides are TGTGCCAGCAGCGCCGAGGGAGACGGCGAGCAGTACGTC. Translated, it gives CASSAEGDGEQYV. The chain employs TRBV2 and TRBJ2-7; a possible D gene is TRBD2 (5 bases). This CDR3 region has 13 residues. V was pared by 6 bases and J by 6 bases, with 15 bases between. The germline gives CDR1 SNHLY, CDR2 FYNNEI.

This chain joins TRBV4-1 and TRBJ1-5; possible D gene TRBD1, 6 bases. Trimming took off 1 base at V and 5 bases at J, with 18 bases between the two ends. Germline lookup yields CDR1 MGHRA and CDR2 YSYEKL. The CDR3 runs to 17 residues. DNA of the CDR3: TGCGCCAGCAGCCAAGGAAGGGTAACAGGGCTCCATCAGCCCCAGCATTTT. Translating it yields CASSQGRVTGLHQPQHF.

The V call is TRBV11-2, the J call TRBJ1-1; D perhaps matches TRBD1 (5 bases). Trimming cost V 4 bases and J 4 bases, with 16 bases left between them. Germline CDR1 SGHAT, CDR2 FQNNGV. The CDR3 is 15 residues long. The CDR3 sequence: CASSSYPGGFTEAFF. The CDR3 region has the DNA TGTGCCAGCAGCTCCTACCCCGGGGGGTTCACTGAAGCTTTCTTT.

The J gene is TRBJ1-2, the V gene TRBV6-1; possibly TRBD1 for D (6 bases). The CDR3 has 11 amino acids. Germline V lookup: CDR1 MNHNS, CDR2 SASEGT. Between the trimmed V and J ends, which lost 6 bases and 4 bases, there was a span of 6 bases. The chain's CDR3 is CASRQGYGYTF. CDR3 in DNA: TGTGCCAGCAGACAGGGCTATGGCTACACCTTC.

CDR3: CASSIGQGAHEQYF. As DNA, the CDR3 is TGTGCCAGTAGTATCGGACAGGGGGCTCACGAGCAGTACTTC. The J gene is TRBJ2-7, the V gene TRBV19; 11 bases map to TRBD1. Germline V gene data show CDR1 as LNHDA and CDR2 as SQIVND (reference sequence). V trimming: 3 bases; J trimming: 5 bases; junction bases outside the gene matches: 3. CDR3 length: 14 amino acids.

The chain combines TRBV7-2 with TRBJ2-3, with no clear D. CDR1 is SGHTA and CDR2 is FQGNSA in the germline V gene. CDR3 size: 14 residues. V was pared by 8 bases and J by 2 bases, with 14 bases between. The CDR3 region has the DNA TGTGCCAGCCAGATGGCCCCCGTCACAGATACGCAGTATTTT. Amino acids: CASQMAPVTDTQYF.

This clone was seen a handful of times. The chain has TRBV29-1 and TRBJ2-5, with D possibly matching TRBD1 (6 bases). The germline V gene encodes CDR1 SQVTM and CDR2 ANQGSEA. V lost 4 bases to trimming and J lost 3 bases, with 12 bases between them. This CDR3 contains 13 residues. CDR3 nucleotides: TGCAGCGTTGCTGCAGGGGTTGAAGAGACCCAGTACTTC. As protein: CSVAAGVEETQYF.

The sample holds a few counts of this clone. V is TRBV6-1 and J is TRBJ2-2; D remains unclear. The CDR3 contains 14 residues. The ends were cut back, 2 bases at V and 3 bases at J, with 7 bases in the middle. Germline V gene sequence: CDR1 MNHNS, CDR2 SASEGT. CDR3: CASSELVDTGELFF. CDR3 coding DNA: TGTGCCAGCAGTGAACTAGTAGACACCGGGGAGCTGTTTTTT.

In nucleotides, the CDR3 is TGTGCCAGCAGCCAAGTCGCAGGTGCCTCCTATGGCTACACCTTC. It translates to CASSQVAGASYGYTF. The gene calls are TRBV14 and TRBJ1-2; D is unclear. Germline-derived CDR1 and CDR2 are SGHDN and FVKESK. V was pared by 1 base and J by 4 bases, with 13 bases between. The CDR3 runs 15 residues. Variable domain in full (rest from reference TRBV14 and TRBJ1-2): EAGVTQFPSHSVIEKGQTVTLRCDPISGHDNLYWYRRVMGKEIKFLLHFVKESKQDESGMPNNRFLAERTGGTYSTLKVQPAELEDSGVYFCASSQVAGASYGYTFGSGTRLTVV.

For this clone: The sample has other DNA sequences that encode this CDR3 too. The chain couples TRBV5-1 to TRBJ1-3; 7 bases match TRBD1. Per the germline V gene, CDR1 is SGHRS and CDR2 is YFSETQ. The CDR3 consists of 14 residues. With 4 bases clipped from V and 2 bases from J, the junction kept 3 bases outside the gene matches. The CDR3 nucleotides are TGCGCCAGCAGCCTCGGGACAGCTGGAAACACCATATATTTT. The encoded protein is CASSLGTAGNTIYF.

V is TRBV30 and J is TRBJ1-1, with D unclear. The CDR3 runs to 13 residues. Germline CDR1 is GTSNPN and CDR2 is SVGIG (reference sequence). Trimming cost V 5 bases and J 1 base, with 11 bases left between them. The CDR3 nucleotides read TGTGCCTGGGCGGGTGGGGAGAACACTGAAGCTTTCTTT. This encodes CAWAGGENTEAFF.

CDR3 amino acids: CASTYSPNTEAFF. The CDR3 nucleotides are TGTGCCAGCACTTACAGTCCGAACACTGAAGCTTTCTTT. This chain joins TRBV27 and TRBJ1-1; D is unresolved. CDR1 and CDR2 from the germline V gene are MNHEY and SMNVEV (reference sequence). The germline V and J ends were trimmed by 7 bases and 1 base, with 10 bases remaining between them. The CDR3 spans 13 residues.

This clone was detected once. This chain links TRBV5-1 with TRBJ2-1; 8 bases match TRBD1. CDR1 is SGHRS and CDR2 is YFSETQ in the germline V gene. The CDR3 runs 14 residues. Losses at the gene ends were 4 bases for V and 8 bases for J; bases not matched to a gene: 8. CDR3 in amino acids: CASSTGQGADEQFF. The CDR3 DNA reads as TGCGCCAGCAGCACCGGACAGGGCGCGGATGAGCAGTTCTTC.

V is TRBV5-1 and J is TRBJ2-5, with TRBD1 matching over 7 bases. This CDR3 is 13 amino acids long. Germline CDR1 reads SGHRS; CDR2 reads YFSETQ. Unmatched junction bases numbered 2, after V lost 2 bases and J lost 4 bases. The CDR3 coding sequence is TGCGCCAGCAGCTTCGACAGGGCAGAGACCCAGTACTTC. As protein: CASSFDRAETQYF.